The 3 T cell receptor beta chains given below trace back to one sample, sequenced in a study of T cells expressing NK-cell markers. TCRdb re-called the 5' RACE reads; one entry per CDR3 protein, DNA not given. The sample has about 430,000 distinct CDR3 sequences. Specimen: blood T cells: a sorted CD56 or NKG2C T cell subset, CD4+ or CD8+ T cells, or bulk PBMC T cells (not recorded which). The receptors stem from a woman aged 50 to 60 in good health.

V usage is TRBV10-3 and J usage is TRBJ2-4; TCRdb names TRBD1, which stays unverified in the absence of DNA. Looked up from germline, CDR1 is ENHRY and CDR2 is SYGVKD. The CDR3 contains 14 residues. CDR3 region: CAISAGEAKNIQYF.

The V and J genes are TRBV12-3 or TRBV12-4 and TRBJ2-6; the TCRdb D gene call, TRBD1, has no DNA to confirm it. The CDR3 extends over 15 amino acids. The CDR3 loop is CASSRRGPGANVLTF.

The chain combines TRBV3-1 with TRBJ1-4; no DNA is available, so the TRBD1 call from TCRdb remains unchecked. The CDR3 has 20 amino acids. Germline lookup yields CDR1 LGHDT and CDR2 YNNKEL (reference sequence). The CDR3 spells CASSQEYGQGLGITHEKLFF.